This passage covers 13 T cell receptor beta chains from one sample sequenced in a study of CD8+ T cells in alopecia areata. Reverse transcribed after extraction, RNA yielded cDNA as the sequencing template. Here immunoSEQ multiplex PCR was the method, and the copy in TCRdb shows in-frame clones only, minus some. The repertoire includes 120,000 to 150,000 clones, less than 75% of them detected once, and roughly a third sits in the top ten. Sequenced input: CD8+ T cells sorted from blood. The source is a human donor in good health.

This chain connects TRBV4-1 to TRBJ2-3; D possibly matches TRBD1 or TRBD2 (5 bases each). The CDR3 is 14 residues long. Germline assignment: CDR1 MGHRA and CDR2 YSYEKL. V lost 3 bases, J lost 4 bases, and 11 bases lay in between. The chain's CDR3 is CASSHRGDPDTQYF. As DNA, the CDR3 is TGCGCCAGCAGCCACCGTGGGGACCCAGATACGCAGTATTTT.

This sequence joins TRBV13 and TRBJ2-6; 7 positions match TRBD2. Germline trimming cut 8 bases from V and 1 base from J; bases unmatched to any gene: 2. The CDR3 length is 14 residues. Germline V lookup: CDR1 PRHDT, CDR2 FYEKMQ (reference sequence). The CDR3 nucleotides are TGTGCCAGCGGGAGGGGTTCTGGGGCCAACGTCCTGACTTTC. Translation: CASGRGSGANVLTF.

The rearrangement uses TRBV5-1 and TRBJ2-2, with a weak D call TRBD1 (6 bases). The CDR3 covers 15 residues. The V end lost 5 bases, the J end lost 3 bases, and 14 bases lay between the germline ends. Germline V gene sequence: CDR1 SGHRS, CDR2 YFSETQ. CDR3 bases: TGCGCCAGCAGACCATACAGGGCCGACACCGGGGAGCTGTTTTTT. Translating gives CASRPYRADTGELFF. Full variable domain (outside the CDR3, taken from reference TRBV5-1 and TRBJ2-2): KAGVTQTPRYLIKTRGQQVTLSCSPISGHRSVSWYQQTPGQGLQFLFEYFSETQRNKGNFPGRFSGRQFSNSRSEMNVSTLELGDSALYLCASRPYRADTGELFFGEGSRLTVL.

The chain has TRBV29-1 and TRBJ2-7; 7 bases agree with TRBD1. This CDR3 region has 13 residues. CDR1 and CDR2 (germline): SQVTM, ANQGSEA. With V trimmed by 5 bases and J by 0 bases, 4 bases remained unmatched. CDR3 residues: CSVLDRSSYEQYF. The CDR3, as DNA: TGCAGCGTTCTGGACAGGAGCTCCTACGAGCAGTACTTC.

The V gene is TRBV29-1, the J gene TRBJ2-7; no clear D gene. This CDR3 comprises 15 residues. Germline CDR1 reads SQVTM; CDR2 reads ANQGSEA. V lost 7 bases and J 1 base, leaving 20 bases between the germline ends. Here the CDR3 DNA reads TGCAGCGCTTCTGACCCTTCAGCGAAGTCCTACGAGCAGTACTTC. Protein: CSASDPSAKSYEQYF.

The chain uses TRBV14 and TRBJ2-1, with D unclear. V gave up 3 bases and J gave up 5 bases, with 2 bases separating them. The CDR3 sequence is 11 residues long. The germline V gene encodes CDR1 SGHDN and CDR2 FVKESK. The CDR3 loop reads CASSHHNEQFF. CDR3 bases: TGTGCCAGCAGCCACCACAATGAGCAGTTCTTC.

This clone has just a few counts. This chain uses TRBV29-1 with TRBJ2-5; D is unresolved. Germline V lookup: CDR1 SQVTM, CDR2 ANQGSEA. Trimming pared 7 bases from V and 0 bases from J, leaving 12 bases between. The CDR3 totals 13 residues. The CDR3 DNA is TGCAGCGGCCTAGGCGGCCACCAAGAGACCCAGTACTTC. It yields the protein CSGLGGHQETQYF.

The chain uses TRBV5-6 and TRBJ2-2; 10 nucleotides align to TRBD2. Looked up from germline, CDR1 is SGHDT and CDR2 is YYEEEE. The CDR3 runs 18 residues. V trimming: 0 bases; J trimming: 2 bases; junction bases outside the gene matches: 7. The CDR3 nucleotides read TGTGCCAGCAGCTTGGTGGCTAGCGGGAGCGTTAACACCGGGGAGCTGTTTTTT. It specifies CASSLVASGSVNTGELFF.

The chain recombines TRBV5-6 with TRBJ2-1; either TRBD1 or TRBD2 may fit D (5 bases each). Trimming shortened V by 5 bases and J by 12 bases, and 15 bases separated the two germline ends. CDR1 and CDR2 from the germline V gene are SGHDT and YYEEEE. CDR3 length: 12 amino acids. The CDR3 DNA is TGTGCCAGCAGTGTCGGGCAGGGAGCGCAGTTCTTC. Encoded protein: CASSVGQGAQFF.

The chain links TRBV4-1 to TRBJ2-1, with D maybe TRBD1 (5 bases). There are 13 residues in the CDR3. Germline lookup yields CDR1 MGHRA and CDR2 YSYEKL. The V gene lost 5 bases and the J gene lost 8 bases, with 13 bases spanning the gap. The CDR3 DNA reads as TGCGCCAGCAGCAGGGGAAATATTTATGAGCAGTTCTTC. Translation gives CASSRGNIYEQFF.

The CDR3 here is CATSRDSYEQYF. The CDR3 DNA follows: TGTGCCACCAGCAGAGATTCATACGAGCAGTACTTC. The rearrangement joins TRBV15 to TRBJ2-7; D uncertain. CDR1 is LNHNV and CDR2 is YYDKDF in the germline V gene (reference sequence). Trimming shortened V by 0 bases and J by 4 bases, and 4 bases separated the two germline ends. The CDR3 totals 12 residues.

The chain employs TRBV9 and TRBJ1-2, with 8 bases that match TRBD1. Losses at the gene ends were 7 bases for V and 2 bases for J; bases not matched to a gene: 7. This CDR3 comprises 14 residues. Germline V CDR1 and CDR2: SGDLS, YYNGEE. In DNA form, the CDR3 reads TGTGCCAGCCGAGGACAGGGCTCAAACTATGGCTACACCTTC. Translated: CASRGQGSNYGYTF. The full variable domain, completed using reference TRBV9 and TRBJ1-2, is DSGVTQTPKHLITATGQRVTLRCSPRSGDLSVYWYQQSLDQGLQFLIQYYNGEERAKGNILERFSAQQFPDLHSELNLSSLELGDSALYFCASRGQGSNYGYTFGSGTRLTVV.

The rearrangement links TRBV29-1 to TRBJ1-2; maybe TRBD1 (5 bases). Trimming removed 4 bases from V and 6 bases from J, with 24 bases in between. The germline gives CDR1 SQVTM, CDR2 ANQGSEA. This CDR3 is 16 amino acids long. CDR3 DNA: TGCAGCGTTGGTCCCACACACGTAAAGACAGTTGATGGCTACACCTTC. It codes for CSVGPTHVKTVDGYTF.